This TCR beta chain was sequenced during a study of T-cell reconstitution after alpha-beta-depleted transplantation in children. V lost 3 bases and J 5 bases, leaving 16 bases between the germline ends. Germline V gene data show CDR1 as MNHEY and CDR2 as SMNVEV (reference sequence). This CDR3 has 15 residues. Researchers prepared the TCRbeta library using unique molecular identifiers, the study reports. One entry per CDR3 protein results from TCRdb running MiXCR on the PCR reads. The data show some 75,000 distinct CDR3 sequences, with around 7.9% seen just once and more than 2.5% held by the top ten. There are many counts of this clonotype.

The origin of this receptor is a human donor who donated a stem cell graft to a child with acute lymphoblastic leukemia. The sequences come from PBMCs from the stem cell graft donor, collected from the stem cell graft. V is TRBV27 and J is TRBJ1-2; tentative D call: TRBD1 (6 bases). The CDR3 loop reads CASSFGGGFLYGYTF. The CDR3 bases are TGTGCCAGCAGTTTCGGAGGGGGATTCCTATATGGCTACACCTTC.